This T cell receptor beta chain was documented in a study of blood T cell repertoires in COVID-19. Study as a whole: Italy, Spain and the United States were the sources of the convalescent and acute COVID-19 samples. The cDNA or gDNA used as material had been derived from T cells, B-cell-depleted T cells, or PBMCs.

How the authors handled the data: Nucleated cell counts were estimated from reference gene primer amplification. The assay was immunoSEQ multiplex PCR, and TCRdb's table has in-frame clones only and misses some. That table is the source of V, J and clone size, and D and trimming were worked out from the DNA. This sample has some 53,000 clones, with roughly 87% found just once. The sequence was collected from a human donor with active COVID-19. The donor label of this sample is uncertain. The sample comprised peripheral blood.

The CDR3 DNA reads TGTGCCAGCAGTTTACGGGAAAACTACGAGCAGTACTTC. It codes for CASSLRENYEQYF. V gene TRBV12-3 or TRBV12-4 combines with J gene TRBJ2-7, with a tentative D call TRBD2 (5 bases). The V end lost 2 bases, the J end lost 3 bases, and 8 bases lay between the germline ends. This CDR3 has 13 amino acids.